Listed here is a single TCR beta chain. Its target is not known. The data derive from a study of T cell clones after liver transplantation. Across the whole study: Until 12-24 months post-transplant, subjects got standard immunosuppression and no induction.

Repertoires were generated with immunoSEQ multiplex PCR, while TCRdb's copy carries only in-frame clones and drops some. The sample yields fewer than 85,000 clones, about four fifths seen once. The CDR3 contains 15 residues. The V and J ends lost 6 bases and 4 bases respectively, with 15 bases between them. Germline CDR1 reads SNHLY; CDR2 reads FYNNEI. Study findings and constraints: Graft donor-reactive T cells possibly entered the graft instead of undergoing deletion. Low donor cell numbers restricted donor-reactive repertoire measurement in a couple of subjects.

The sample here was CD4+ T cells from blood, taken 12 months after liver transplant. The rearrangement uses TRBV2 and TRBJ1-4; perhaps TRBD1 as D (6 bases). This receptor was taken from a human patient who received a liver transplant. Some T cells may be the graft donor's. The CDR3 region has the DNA TGTGCCAGCAGCCCAAACGGACAGCTTAATGAAAAACTGTTTTTT. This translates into CASSPNGQLNEKLFF.